This T cell receptor (beta chain) emerged from a study of memory CD4+ T cells and cytomegalovirus serostatus. Study results and limitations: CD4+ memory repertoires contained about two fifths of the roughly 150 reported CMV TCRbeta sequences.

With regard to this clone: Its antigen is undetermined.

The V end was cut by 7 bases, the J end by 8 bases, with 17 bases between. The CDR3 runs 13 residues. Sequencing was performed with immunoSEQ multiplex PCR; in TCRdb, only in-frame clones are kept and a portion is missing. The sample shows some 46,000 clones, approximately 80% of them seen only once. The sort gate was single viable CD3+CD4+CD8-CD45RO+ cells for memory CD4+ T cells. The clonotype was recovered from an adult in good health and CMV-seronegative. Input material: memory CD4+ T cells from blood. The chain employs TRBV23-1 and TRBJ1-2; D ambiguous. TRBV23-1 is an open reading frame, and its role is uncertain. The CDR3 region is CASTPGRRGGYTF. The CDR3 nucleotides are TGCGCCAGCACCCCCGGCAGGAGAGGAGGCTACACCTTC.